The source of this T cell receptor beta chain is a study of shared clonotypes between healthy human individuals. In the study overall: Plates per donor: three CD4 naive, three CD4 memory, two CD8 naive, one CD8 memory.

All donors qualified as healthy HIV-negative adults and had experienced no recent acute infections or vaccinations. Trimming cost V 0 bases and J 0 bases; bases outside gene matches: 13. The germline CDR1 and CDR2 sequences are WSHSY and SAAADI. CDR3 length: 19 amino acids. Sorted-subset replicate PCR reactions contained 200 to 250 ng DNA, corresponding to approximately 30,000 T cell genomes. The protocol was immunoSEQ multiplex PCR, while the TCRdb copy is restricted to in-frame clones and leaves out a portion. The table lists about 1 million clones, under 80% of them singletons. This TCR was sampled from a young man in good health. The sample comprised memory CD4+ T cells sorted from blood. As to subset: CD45RA-negative fraction. The genes are TRBV10-2 and TRBJ1-1, with 7 bases identical to TRBD1. The CDR3 DNA follows: TGCGCCAGCAGTGAGTCACAGGGGTTCACATCCACCATGAACACTGAAGCTTTCTTT. Translated: CASSESQGFTSTMNTEAFF.